This TCR beta chain was sequenced for a study of blood T cell repertoires in COVID-19. The CDR3 covers 12 residues. Germline CDR1 reads SGHTA; CDR2 reads FQGTGA. The V and J ends lost 5 bases and 6 bases respectively, with 7 bases between them. Original data processing: Counts of nucleated cells, estimated from reference gene primer amplification, were obtained. Produced via immunoSEQ multiplex PCR; TCRdb's table is partial and in-frame only. The V and J calls and clone size are taken from that table; D and trimming were inferred from the DNA. The repertoire holds 80,000 or so clones, with 88% as singletons.

The TCR comes from a human donor in a cohort sampled during active COVID-19. The rearrangement joins TRBV7-3 to TRBJ2-2; D is unclear. Sequencing was done on a sample of peripheral blood. CDR3 DNA sequence: TGTGCCAGCAGCCTAGGCGCCGGGGAGCTGTTTTTT. As protein: CASSLGAGELFF.